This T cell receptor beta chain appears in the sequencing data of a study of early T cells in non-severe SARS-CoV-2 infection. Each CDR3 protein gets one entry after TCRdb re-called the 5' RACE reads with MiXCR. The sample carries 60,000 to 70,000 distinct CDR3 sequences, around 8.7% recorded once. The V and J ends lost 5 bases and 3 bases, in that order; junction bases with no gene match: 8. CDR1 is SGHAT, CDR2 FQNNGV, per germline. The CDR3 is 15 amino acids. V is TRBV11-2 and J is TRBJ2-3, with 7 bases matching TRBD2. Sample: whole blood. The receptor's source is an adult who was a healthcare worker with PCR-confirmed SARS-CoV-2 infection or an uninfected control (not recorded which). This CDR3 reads CASSLSGIGTDTQYF. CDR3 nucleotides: TGTGCCAGCAGCCTAAGCGGGATAGGAACAGATACGCAGTATTTT. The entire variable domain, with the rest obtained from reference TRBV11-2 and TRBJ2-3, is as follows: EAGVAQSPRYKIIEKRQSVAFWCNPISGHATLYWYQQILGQGPKLLIQFQNNGVVDDSQLPKDRFSAERLKGVDSTLKIQPAKLEDSAVYLCASSLSGIGTDTQYFGPGTRLTVL.